This T cell receptor beta chain was found in a study of blood T cell repertoires in COVID-19. As for the study in general: T cells, B-cell-depleted T cells, or PBMCs supplied cDNA or gDNA.

Original methodology: Amplifying reference gene primers gave estimates of nucleated cell counts. Using immunoSEQ multiplex PCR, the repertoire was profiled, and TCRdb retains in-frame clones only, with some absent. V and J calls plus clone size are reproduced from that table; the DNA served to infer D and trimming. This sample has under 200,000 clones, with 75% to 90% found just once. Material: peripheral blood. This clonotype originated in a woman older than 75 with active or convalescent COVID-19.

CDR3 coding DNA: TGTGCCAGCAGCGACAGGGTCAACGTCCTGACTTTC. Translation: CASSDRVNVLTF. The chain links TRBV12-3 or TRBV12-4 to TRBJ2-6; TRBD1 matches 7 bases. V was pared by 6 bases and J by 9 bases, with 2 bases of the junction left unmatched. CDR3 length: 12 amino acids.